The 21 T cell receptor beta chains presented below share a single source sample, sequenced in a study of blood T cell repertoires in COVID-19 (dated by TCRdb to about 2020). The library was built by means of the immunoSEQ multiplex PCR assay. As stored in TCRdb, this immuneACCESS dataset retains in-frame rearrangements with V and J assigned. A fraction of the clones does not appear; measured against another copy, unresolved V genes explain less than half of the discrepancy, and the remainder lacks a known reason. The sample data list hundreds of thousands of clones, and around nine tenths of these were observed just once. The biggest ten clones account for 1.3% to 1.5% of the sample. Source material: peripheral blood. Every receptor here comes from an elderly man with acute or convalescent COVID-19.

V and J are TRBV3-1 (or the pseudogene TRBV3-2) and TRBJ1-1, with TRBD1 as a possible D gene (5 bases). CDR1 and CDR2 (germline): LGHDT, YNNKEL (reference sequence). This CDR3 contains 16 residues. Trimming took off 1 base at V and 3 bases at J, with 15 bases between the two ends. The CDR3 sequence: CASSQAAGGWDTEAFF. The CDR3 nucleotides are TGTGCCAGCAGCCAAGCGGCCGGGGGGTGGGACACTGAAGCTTTCTTT.

This sequence joins TRBV6-7 and TRBJ2-3; D may be TRBD1 (5 bases). TRBV6-7 is an ORF, with its function uncertain. The ends were cut back, 0 bases at V and 1 base at J, with 11 bases in the middle. This CDR3 is built from 16 residues. The chain's CDR3 is CASSYSGRVGTDTQYF. The CDR3 DNA reads as TGTGCCAGCAGTTACTCGGGCAGGGTGGGCACAGATACGCAGTATTTT.

The CDR3 is CASSQGQATDTQYF. For the CDR3, the DNA is TGCGCCAGCAGCCAAGGTCAGGCTACAGATACGCAGTATTTT. V gene TRBV4-3 combines with J gene TRBJ2-3; D gene ambiguous. Trimming removed 1 base from V and 3 bases from J, with 8 bases in between. Germline V gives CDR1 LGHNA, CDR2 YSLEER. The CDR3 runs to 14 residues.

This clone was detected only once. This chain joins TRBV5-1 and TRBJ1-2; 8 positions agree with TRBD1. From germline, CDR1 is SGHRS and CDR2 YFSETQ. V lost 0 bases and J lost 7; bases outside the gene matches: 5. The CDR3 covers 14 residues. CDR3 in DNA: TGCGCCAGCAGCTTGGGGACAGGGCTTTTTGGCTACACCTTC. It is translated as CASSLGTGLFGYTF.

The rearrangement uses TRBV19 and TRBJ1-3; weak D call: TRBD1 (5 bases). Germline V lookup: CDR1 LNHDA, CDR2 SQIVND (reference sequence). The CDR3 spans 15 residues. V lost 3 bases to trimming and J lost 0 bases, with 9 bases between them. The CDR3 DNA sequence: TGTGCCAGTAGTATCGACAGTGACTCTGGAAACACCATATATTTT. Protein: CASSIDSDSGNTIYF.

Regarding this clone: Its ends do not fully match the called genes, so a read error is possible. The V call is TRBV19, the J call TRBJ1-5; D possibly corresponds to TRBD1 (5 bases). The CDR3 totals 15 residues. Germline V gene lookup returns CDR1 LNHDA and CDR2 SQIVND (reference sequence). In DNA form, the CDR3 reads TGTGCCAGTAGTGTAGACAGTTTCGGCAATCAGCCCCAGCATTTT. Encoded protein: CASSVDSFGNQPQHF.

This chain joins TRBV10-3 and TRBJ1-5; TRBD1 matches 7 bases. Germline V gene lookup returns CDR1 ENHRY and CDR2 SYGVKD. The CDR3 is 17 amino acids. V lost 0 bases and J lost 0; bases outside the gene matches: 5. The CDR3 spells CAISESGQIYSNQPQHF. CDR3 in DNA: TGTGCCATCAGTGAGTCGGGACAGATTTATAGCAATCAGCCCCAGCATTTT.

The chain combines TRBV12-3 or TRBV12-4 with TRBJ1-2; possibly TRBD1 for D (6 bases). Trimming left V 7 bases short and J 6 bases short, with 15 bases between. The CDR3 is 13 amino acids. The CDR3 reads CASTRQVGDGYTF. The CDR3 DNA follows: TGTGCCAGCACCAGACAGGTCGGGGATGGCTACACCTTC.

The genes are TRBV11-1 and TRBJ2-6; D gene unclear. The CDR3 is 15 residues long. V was clipped by 5 bases and J by 4 bases, with 12 bases between them. Germline CDR1 is SGHAT and CDR2 is FQDESV (reference sequence). CDR3 sequence reads: CASSRRLPGANVLTF. CDR3 in DNA: TGTGCCAGCAGCCGCCGACTGCCGGGGGCCAACGTCCTGACTTTC.

This clone was seen once. The gene calls are TRBV18 and TRBJ1-1; perhaps TRBD1 as D (6 bases). The germline gives CDR1 KGHSH, CDR2 LQKENI. V was clipped by 3 bases and J by 2 bases, with 10 bases between them. The CDR3 has 14 amino acids. CDR3 sequence reads: CASSPGHRNTEAFF. For the CDR3, the DNA is TGTGCCAGCTCACCGGGACACCGCAACACTGAAGCTTTCTTT.

The chain combines TRBV7-2 with TRBJ2-7; 7 bases agree with TRBD1. The CDR3 has 12 residues. V trimming: 5 bases; J trimming: 4 bases; junction bases outside the gene matches: 2. Germline values: CDR1 SGHTA, CDR2 FQGNSA. The CDR3 protein is CASSAQGYEQYF. CDR3 in DNA: TGTGCCAGCAGCGCACAGGGGTACGAGCAGTACTTC.

The chain combines TRBV28 with TRBJ1-3; D not resolved. Trimming removed 5 bases at V and 0 bases at J, with 14 bases between. Per germline, CDR1 MDHEN and CDR2 SYDVKM. This CDR3 has 16 residues. DNA for the CDR3: TGTGCCAGCAGTCGACAAGGCCACATCTCTGGAAACACCATATATTTT. It yields the protein CASSRQGHISGNTIYF.

The chain combines TRBV18 with TRBJ1-2; 7 bases match TRBD1. Germline V gene sequence: CDR1 KGHSH, CDR2 LQKENI. J was trimmed by 8 bases and V by 1 base; bases with no gene match: 16. The CDR3 loop spans 17 amino acids. CDR3 DNA sequence: TGTGCCAGCTCACCACGGGGGCCGGAGGGGGCGCGGGAAGGCTACACCTTC. The encoded protein is CASSPRGPEGAREGYTF. Supplemented by reference TRBV18 and TRBJ1-2, the full variable domain reads NAGVMQNPRHLVRRRGQEARLRCSPMKGHSHVYWYRQLPEEGLKFMVYLQKENIIDESGMPKERFSAEFPKEGPSILRIQQVVRGDSAAYFCASSPRGPEGAREGYTFGSGTRLTVV.

The CDR3 here is CASSLEEGNTIYF. The CDR3 DNA reads as TGCGCCAGCAGCTTGGAGGAGGGAAACACCATATATTTT. The rearrangement uses TRBV5-1 and TRBJ1-3; D gene uncertain. This CDR3 is 13 amino acids long. V shed 0 bases and J shed 4 bases, with 5 bases lying between them. Germline V CDR1 and CDR2: SGHRS, YFSETQ.

This clone turned up a few times. The CDR3 region has the DNA TGTGCCAGCAGCCCCTCGACAGGAAATTCACCCCTCCACTTT. Its translation: CASSPSTGNSPLHF. The rearrangement joins TRBV11-2 to TRBJ1-6; D possibly corresponds to TRBD1 (6 bases). Trimming took 5 bases from V and 7 from J, leaving 12 bases between them. The CDR3 sequence is 14 residues long. The germline V gene encodes CDR1 SGHAT and CDR2 FQNNGV.

The rearrangement joins TRBV5-5 to TRBJ1-2; a weak D match, TRBD1 (5 bases). V lost 4 bases, J lost 8 bases, and 15 bases lay in between. Germline V gene lookup returns CDR1 SGHKS and CDR2 YYEKEE (reference sequence). This CDR3 is built from 13 residues. In nucleotides, the CDR3 is TGTGCCAGCAGCCTGGGCCTGTCAGGGGGCTACACCTTC. Translation gives CASSLGLSGGYTF.

This clone was seen only a few times. The chain has TRBV5-1 and TRBJ2-1; 9 nucleotides agree with TRBD2. The CDR3 totals 16 residues. Per germline, CDR1 SGHRS and CDR2 YFSETQ. V gave up 0 bases and J gave up 8 bases; unmatched junction bases: 9. The CDR3 is CASSLAISGSWDEQFF. In DNA form, the CDR3 reads TGCGCCAGCAGCTTGGCAATTAGCGGGAGTTGGGATGAGCAGTTCTTC.

This clone was counted a single time. V and J are TRBV6-2 or TRBV6-3 and TRBJ1-2; 8 bases are shared with TRBD1. Germline CDR1 and CDR2: MNHEY and SVGEGT. This CDR3 contains 16 residues. V lost 2 bases, J lost 0 bases, and 5 bases stayed unmatched. The CDR3 DNA sequence: TGTGCCAGCAGTTACCCTGGACAGGGACCTAACTATGGCTACACCTTC. Residues: CASSYPGQGPNYGYTF.

This clone was counted a few times. The chain carries TRBV7-2 and TRBJ2-7, with 9 bases identical to TRBD1. Trimming took 4 bases from V and 3 from J; bases not matched to a gene: 7. Looked up from germline, CDR1 is SGHTA and CDR2 is FQGNSA. CDR3 size: 15 residues. The CDR3 protein is CASSSPGTGFYEQYF. The CDR3 bases are TGTGCCAGCAGCTCCCCCGGGACAGGGTTCTACGAGCAGTACTTC.

J is TRBJ2-2 and V is TRBV3-1 (or the pseudogene TRBV3-2); D is unclear. CDR3 length: 15 amino acids. V lost 1 base, J lost 2 bases, and 8 bases lay in between. CDR1 is LGHDT and CDR2 is YNNKEL in the germline V gene (reference sequence). The CDR3 sequence: CASSQGRSNTGELFF. The CDR3 DNA is TGTGCCAGCAGCCAAGGCAGATCCAACACCGGGGAGCTGTTTTTT.

The sample holds a few counts of this clone. The rearrangement uses TRBV2 and TRBJ1-2; D is ambiguous. With 4 bases removed from V and 0 bases from J, the gap between germline ends came to 9 bases. The CDR3 runs 14 residues. Germline V gene sequence: CDR1 SNHLY, CDR2 FYNNEI. The CDR3 region has the DNA TGTGCCAGCAGTGTGACGGGTACTAACTATGGCTACACCTTC. Protein sequence: CASSVTGTNYGYTF.